Listed below are T cell receptor beta chains from one sample, sequenced in a study of radiotherapy plus CTLA-4 blockade in lung cancer. Only in-frame clones appear in the TCRdb table, and some are missing; sequencing was by immunoSEQ multiplex PCR. The sample records approximately 12,000 clones, around 84% being singletons. The sample here was peripheral blood, taken from a patient treated with radiotherapy plus ipilimumab. The receptor set was obtained from a human donor with non-small cell lung cancer that progressed on radiotherapy plus ipilimumab. The CDR3 runs from the conserved cysteine through the conserved F or W. D genes are given only for firm matches. Not all rows give a size; the values are once, few, many and, for expanded clones, a class.

D gene: NA; V gene: TRBV6-6; clone size: NA; J gene: TRBJ2-7; CDR3 DNA: TGTGCCAGCATCGGACCTTCCTACGAGCAGTACTTC; CDR3 protein: CASIGPSYEQYF
D gene: NA; V gene: TRBV11-3; clone size: NA; J gene: TRBJ1-1; CDR3 DNA: TGTGCCAGCAGCTGGGGCAAAAGGTGGGACACTGAAGCTTTCTTT; CDR3 protein: CASSWGKRWDTEAFF
D gene: NA; V gene: TRBV5-4; clone size: NA; J gene: TRBJ1-4; CDR3 DNA: TGTGCCAGCAGCTTGGGAGGTTTGGAAGAAAAACTGTTTTTT; CDR3 protein: CASSLGGLEEKLFF
D gene: NA; V gene: TRBV7-9; clone size: NA; J gene: TRBJ1-2; CDR3 DNA: TGTGCCAGCAGCTTAGGGTCCTCCTATGGCTACACCTTC; CDR3 protein: CASSLGSSYGYTF
D gene: TRBD2; V gene: TRBV19; clone size: few; J gene: TRBJ2-7; CDR3 DNA: TGTGCCAGTAGTATTCGGGGGGGGGCGCAGTCCGACGAGCAGTACTTC; CDR3 protein: CASSIRGGAQSDEQYF
D gene: TRBD1; V gene: TRBV2; clone size: once; J gene: TRBJ1-2; CDR3 DNA: TGTGCCAGCAGTGAAGGGGGCAGGGGGCCGAAGTACACCTTC; CDR3 protein: CASSEGGRGPKYTF
D gene: NA; V gene: TRBV21-1; clone size: NA; J gene: TRBJ2-7; CDR3 DNA: TGTGCCAGCAGGCGGGGCATCAGGGTCAGCTACGAGCAGTACTTC; CDR3 protein: CASRRGIRVSYEQYF
D gene: NA; V gene: TRBV5-1; clone size: NA; J gene: TRBJ1-1; CDR3 DNA: TGCGCCAGCAGCTTGGGTCCAGCGAACACTGAAGCTTTCTTT; CDR3 protein: CASSLGPANTEAFF
D gene: NA; V gene: TRBV18; clone size: NA; J gene: TRBJ1-1; CDR3 DNA: TGTGCCAGCTCAACTTTGAGTACCCCTGACACTGAAGCTTTCTTT; CDR3 protein: CASSTLSTPDTEAFF
D gene: NA; V gene: TRBV4-3; clone size: NA; J gene: TRBJ1-2; CDR3 DNA: TGCGCCAGCAGCCAAGATTACAGGACTAACTATGGCTACACCTTC; CDR3 protein: CASSQDYRTNYGYTF
D gene: NA; V gene: TRBV10-3; clone size: NA; J gene: TRBJ1-2; CDR3 DNA: TGTGCCATCAGTGAGCGGGGGACGGACTCTAACTATGGCTACACCTTC; CDR3 protein: CAISERGTDSNYGYTF
D gene: NA; V gene: TRBV10-3; clone size: NA; J gene: TRBJ2-7; CDR3 DNA: TGTGCCACCAGACAAATCTACGAGCAGTACTTC; CDR3 protein: CATRQIYEQYF
D gene: NA; V gene: TRBV2; clone size: NA; J gene: TRBJ2-7; CDR3 DNA: TGTGCCAGCAGTGAAGGGCCCCGCGGCTCCTACGAGCAGTACTTC; CDR3 protein: CASSEGPRGSYEQYF
D gene: TRBD1; V gene: TRBV2; clone size: NA; J gene: TRBJ2-6; CDR3 DNA: TGTGCCAGCAGTGTGACAGGGACTGGGGCCAACGTCCTGACTTTC; CDR3 protein: CASSVTGTGANVLTF
D gene: NA; V gene: TRBV19; clone size: NA; J gene: TRBJ1-6; CDR3 DNA: TGTGCCAGTAGTATAGATTCAGCCAGCAGGGGTTATTCACCCCTCCACTTT; CDR3 protein: CASSIDSASRGYSPLHF
D gene: NA; V gene: TRBV5-1; clone size: NA; J gene: TRBJ2-1; CDR3 DNA: TGCGCCAGCAGCTTGGGAGGCGGAGACAATGAGCAGTTCTTC; CDR3 protein: CASSLGGGDNEQFF
D gene: TRBD1; V gene: TRBV7-2; clone size: once; J gene: TRBJ2-2; CDR3 DNA: TGTGCCAGCAGCCCCGGACAGGGCACCGGGGAGCTGTTTTTT; CDR3 protein: CASSPGQGTGELFF
D gene: TRBD2; V gene: TRBV9; clone size: NA; J gene: TRBJ2-3; CDR3 DNA: TGTGCCAGCAGCGTAGGGCTAGCGGGGGGTGCAGCAGATACGCAGTATTTT; CDR3 protein: CASSVGLAGGAADTQYF
D gene: NA; V gene: TRBV6-1; clone size: NA; J gene: TRBJ1-3; CDR3 DNA: TGTGCCAGCAAGACAGGTGGAAACACCATATATTTT; CDR3 protein: CASKTGGNTIYF
D gene: TRBD1; V gene: TRBV5-5; clone size: few; J gene: TRBJ1-5; CDR3 DNA: TGTGCCAGCAACCCGACAGGGGACGAGAATCAGCCCCAGCATTTT; CDR3 protein: CASNPTGDENQPQHF
D gene: NA; V gene: TRBV2; clone size: NA; J gene: TRBJ1-5; CDR3 DNA: TGTGCCAGCAGATCAGGGATTATAAGCAATCAGCCCCAGCATTTT; CDR3 protein: CASRSGIISNQPQHF
D gene: NA; V gene: TRBV7-3; clone size: NA; J gene: TRBJ2-5; CDR3 DNA: TGTGCCAGCAGCGTTGACAGAAACCAAGAGACCCAGTACTTC; CDR3 protein: CASSVDRNQETQYF
D gene: NA; V gene: TRBV4-3; clone size: once; J gene: TRBJ1-2; CDR3 DNA: TGCGCCAGCAGCACTCACAGTACTCAAAACTATGGCTACACCTTC; CDR3 protein: CASSTHSTQNYGYTF
D gene: TRBD1; V gene: TRBV19; clone size: NA; J gene: TRBJ1-2; CDR3 DNA: TGTGCCAGTAGTATACGACAGGGGAACGGCTACACCTTC; CDR3 protein: CASSIRQGNGYTF
D gene: NA; V gene: TRBV19; clone size: NA; J gene: TRBJ1-2; CDR3 DNA: TGTGCCACCAGAGGGGGAGACTATGGCTACACCTTC; CDR3 protein: CATRGGDYGYTF
D gene: NA; V gene: TRBV11-2; clone size: NA; J gene: TRBJ1-2; CDR3 DNA: TGTGCCAGCAGCTTAGAGGCAGAATGGAACTATGGCTACACCTTC; CDR3 protein: CASSLEAEWNYGYTF
D gene: NA; V gene: TRBV2; clone size: NA; J gene: TRBJ2-2; CDR3 DNA: TGTGCCAGCAGCCACCCCTATCCAGGGAACACCGGGGAGCTGTTTTTT; CDR3 protein: CASSHPYPGNTGELFF
D gene: TRBD2; V gene: TRBV18; clone size: NA; J gene: TRBJ2-1; CDR3 DNA: TGTGCCAGCTCTCCGGGGTCTAGCGGGGGCTACAATGAGCAGTTCTTC; CDR3 protein: CASSPGSSGGYNEQFF
D gene: TRBD2; V gene: TRBV7-2; clone size: NA; J gene: TRBJ2-1; CDR3 DNA: TGTGCCAGCAGCTCGACTAGCGGGCAATACAATGAGCAGTTCTTC; CDR3 protein: CASSSTSGQYNEQFF
D gene: NA; V gene: TRBV5-1; clone size: NA; J gene: TRBJ2-1; CDR3 DNA: TGCGCCAGCAGCAAGATGACAGGGAGGGGTGAGCAGTTCTTC; CDR3 protein: CASSKMTGRGEQFF
D gene: TRBD2; V gene: TRBV4-2; clone size: NA; J gene: TRBJ2-3; CDR3 DNA: TGTGCCAGCAGCCAAGATTGGGGACTACTCTCTAGCACAGATACGCAGTATTTT; CDR3 protein: CASSQDWGLLSSTDTQYF
D gene: TRBD1; V gene: TRBV19; clone size: large; J gene: TRBJ2-7; CDR3 DNA: TGTGCCAGTAGGGGAACCGGGACAGGGAGCTCCTACGAGCAGTACTTC; CDR3 protein: CASRGTGTGSSYEQYF
D gene: NA; V gene: TRBV7-2; clone size: NA; J gene: TRBJ1-5; CDR3 DNA: TGTGCCAGCAGCTTAGGGGGGATGGGTCAGCCCCAGCATTTT; CDR3 protein: CASSLGGMGQPQHF
D gene: NA; V gene: TRBV27; clone size: NA; J gene: TRBJ2-1; CDR3 DNA: TGTGCCAGCACCTCAGACAGTCACAATGAGCAGTTCTTC; CDR3 protein: CASTSDSHNEQFF
D gene: TRBD1; V gene: TRBV7-2; clone size: NA; J gene: TRBJ2-2; CDR3 DNA: TGTGCCAGCAGCGGACAGGGAAGGGCCGGGGAGCTGTTTTTT; CDR3 protein: CASSGQGRAGELFF
D gene: NA; V gene: TRBV10-2; clone size: NA; J gene: TRBJ2-5; CDR3 DNA: TGCGCCAGCGCTCCCAGGGGGGCGGGGCAAGAGACCCAGTACTTC; CDR3 protein: CASAPRGAGQETQYF
D gene: TRBD1; V gene: TRBV7-9; clone size: NA; J gene: TRBJ1-2; CDR3 DNA: TGTGCCAGCAGCCCCAGGACAGGGGCTTGGTATGGCTACACCTTC; CDR3 protein: CASSPRTGAWYGYTF
D gene: TRBD1; V gene: TRBV29-1; clone size: NA; J gene: TRBJ1-3; CDR3 DNA: TGCAGCGTTGCCGGGACAGGGGACGGTCAGGACACCATATATTTT; CDR3 protein: CSVAGTGDGQDTIYF
D gene: TRBD2; V gene: TRBV4-1; clone size: NA; J gene: TRBJ2-3; CDR3 DNA: TGCGCCAGCAGCCAGACCGGGGGGAGCGTTACAGATACGCAGTATTTT; CDR3 protein: CASSQTGGSVTDTQYF
D gene: TRBD1; V gene: TRBV10-1; clone size: few; J gene: TRBJ1-2; CDR3 DNA: TGCGCCAGCAGTGATAGTCGGACAGGGGGCGACATCTATGGCTACACCTTC; CDR3 protein: CASSDSRTGGDIYGYTF
D gene: NA; V gene: TRBV7-2; clone size: NA; J gene: TRBJ2-5; CDR3 DNA: TGTGCCAGCAGCTTAGAAGGCGGTCCAAACCTCTCCTACTTC; CDR3 protein: CASSLEGGPNLSYF
D gene: TRBD1; V gene: TRBV7-8; clone size: NA; J gene: TRBJ1-1; CDR3 DNA: TGTGCCAGCAGCGTGACAGGGGGCGTGAACACTGAAGCTTTCTTT; CDR3 protein: CASSVTGGVNTEAFF
D gene: NA; V gene: TRBV7-2; clone size: many; J gene: TRBJ1-2; CDR3 DNA: TGTGCCAGCAGCTTAGGACCCCATCCCCTTTATGGCTACACCTTC; CDR3 protein: CASSLGPHPLYGYTF
D gene: NA; V gene: TRBV5-5; clone size: NA; J gene: TRBJ2-5; CDR3 DNA: TGTGCCAGCAGCACTAAACCACAAGAGACCCAGTACTTC; CDR3 protein: CASSTKPQETQYF
D gene: NA; V gene: TRBV23-1; clone size: NA; J gene: TRBJ1-5; CDR3 DNA: TGCGCCAGCAGGACAGGACAGCCAAGGGGCAATCAGCCCCAGCATTTT; CDR3 protein: CASRTGQPRGNQPQHF
D gene: NA; V gene: TRBV7-8; clone size: NA; J gene: TRBJ2-1; CDR3 DNA: TGTGCCAGCAGCTTAGCCGCGTATACAGGGCTTGAGCAGTTCTTC; CDR3 protein: CASSLAAYTGLEQFF
D gene: TRBD2; V gene: TRBV9; clone size: NA; J gene: TRBJ2-3; CDR3 DNA: TGTGCCAGCAGCGTTAGGGCTAGCGGGACCCCAGATACGCAGTATTTT; CDR3 protein: CASSVRASGTPDTQYF
D gene: NA; V gene: TRBV5-1; clone size: NA; J gene: TRBJ2-3; CDR3 DNA: TGCGCCAGCAGCGCTAACCTAGGCTCAACGCAGTATTTT; CDR3 protein: CASSANLGSTQYF
D gene: NA; V gene: TRBV2; clone size: NA; J gene: TRBJ2-2; CDR3 DNA: TGTGCCAGCAGTGACGGCCAGAACACCGGGGAGCTGTTTTTT; CDR3 protein: CASSDGQNTGELFF
D gene: NA; V gene: TRBV7-7; clone size: NA; J gene: TRBJ1-1; CDR3 DNA: TGTGCTAGCAGCTTAAATGTGAACACTGAAGCTTTCTTT; CDR3 protein: CASSLNVNTEAFF
D gene: NA; V gene: TRBV5-5; clone size: once; J gene: TRBJ1-5; CDR3 DNA: TGTGCCAGCAGCTTGGCCGGTATAGGCAATCAGCCCCAGCATTTT; CDR3 protein: CASSLAGIGNQPQHF
D gene: NA; V gene: TRBV7-7; clone size: NA; J gene: TRBJ1-1; CDR3 DNA: TGTGCTAGCAGCACGGGGCCAGGCACTGAAGCTTTCTTT; CDR3 protein: CASSTGPGTEAFF
D gene: NA; V gene: TRBV5-4; clone size: once; J gene: TRBJ1-2; CDR3 DNA: TGTGCCAGCAGCCCGTCCGCGGGGTCATCCACCTTC; CDR3 protein: CASSPSAGSSTF
D gene: NA; V gene: TRBV7-8; clone size: NA; J gene: TRBJ1-6; CDR3 DNA: TGTGCCAGCAGCTTAGATGGGAATTCACCCCTCCACTTT; CDR3 protein: CASSLDGNSPLHF
D gene: NA; V gene: TRBV7-2; clone size: NA; J gene: TRBJ2-2; CDR3 DNA: TGTGCCAGCAGCGGACGAGCGGACCAAGCCGGGGAGCTGTTTTTT; CDR3 protein: CASSGRADQAGELFF
D gene: TRBD1; V gene: TRBV6-5; clone size: NA; J gene: TRBJ2-7; CDR3 DNA: TGTGCCAGCAGACAGGGGCCCTACGAGCAGTACTTC; CDR3 protein: CASRQGPYEQYF
D gene: TRBD1; V gene: TRBV6-5; clone size: NA; J gene: TRBJ1-2; CDR3 DNA: TGTGCCAGCAGAACCGGGACAGGGGGTCTCTATGGCTACACCTTC; CDR3 protein: CASRTGTGGLYGYTF
D gene: NA; V gene: TRBV5-4; clone size: NA; J gene: TRBJ1-1; CDR3 DNA: TGTGCCAGCAGCGCAGAAGGGGGAGGGGTCACTGAAGCTTTCTTT; CDR3 protein: CASSAEGGGVTEAFF